The TCR beta chain described here comes from a study of blood T cells in healthy people across ages. Primed by a sample-barcoded 5' primer and a J-beta primer mix, a second PCR proceeded for about 7 to 11 cycles. Tagging of each cDNA molecule was performed by a template-switch adaptor with 12 random nucleotides. Each CDR3 protein gets one entry after TCRdb re-called the 5' RACE reads with MiXCR. The sample shows roughly 700,000 distinct CDR3 sequences, approximately 29% of them seen only once. V was clipped by 1 base and J by 6 bases; unmatched bases: 11. Germline lookup yields CDR1 LGHDT and CDR2 YNNKEL (reference sequence). This CDR3 is built from 16 residues. Ten or more counts support this clonotype.

The V gene is TRBV3-1, the J gene TRBJ2-5, with 7 bases that match TRBD2. This clonotype originated in a woman older than 75 in good health. The sequencing input was blood. Here the CDR3 reads CASSQGEERGWQTQYF. The DNA for the CDR3 is TGTGCCAGCAGCCAAGGGGAAGAGCGGGGCTGGCAGACCCAGTACTTC.